The clone carrying this T cell receptor beta chain was counted ten times or more. The source of the sample is a study of regulatory T cells in long-lasting Graves disease. Building the TCR beta libraries relied on iRepertoire HTBI primers, and CDR3 regions underwent Arm-PCR. In the source study's methods: Samples collectively showed some 65 TRBV and roughly 15 TRBJ segments. Each CDR3 protein gets one entry after TCRdb re-called the multiplex PCR reads with MiXCR. It is TCRdb's table, rather than the study itself, that gives the V and J calls and clone size. The sample records hundreds of thousands of distinct CDR3 sequences, roughly 15% being singletons. Time point noted: newly diagnosed GD, antithyroid drugs for less than 3 months. After RNA was extracted from PBMCs, the TCR library was made from it. These data also featured in a second study, about T cells in Graves' hyperthyroidism and ophthalmopathy. As reported in that work: Peripheral blood also featured most of the thyroid clonotypes expanded above 0.001.

This specimen consisted of peripheral blood mononuclear cells (PBMCs), obtained at new diagnosis, from a patient treated with antithyroid drugs. The TCR comes from a woman aged 25 to 39 with Graves disease.

The CDR3 DNA is TGTGCCAGCAGCTTAGAGGGGAGTTATGGCTACACCTTC. It encodes CASSLEGSYGYTF. The chain employs TRBV11-2 and TRBJ1-2, with D hard to call. There are 13 residues in the CDR3. Germline loops: CDR1 SGHAT, CDR2 FQNNGV. V was clipped by 0 bases and J by 5 bases, with 7 bases between them.